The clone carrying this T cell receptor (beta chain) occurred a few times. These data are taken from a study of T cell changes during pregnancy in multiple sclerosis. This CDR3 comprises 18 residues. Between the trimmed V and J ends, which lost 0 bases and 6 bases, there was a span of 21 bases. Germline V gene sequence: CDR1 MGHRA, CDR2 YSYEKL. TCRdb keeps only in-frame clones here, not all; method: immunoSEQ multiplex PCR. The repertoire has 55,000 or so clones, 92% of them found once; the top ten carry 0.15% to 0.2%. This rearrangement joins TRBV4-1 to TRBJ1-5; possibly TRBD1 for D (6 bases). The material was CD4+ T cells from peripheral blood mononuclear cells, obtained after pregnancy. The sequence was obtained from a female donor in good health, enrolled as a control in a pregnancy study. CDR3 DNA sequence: TGCGCCAGCAGCCAAGATGGGACACCGGGGAAGTCAACTCAGCCCCAGCATTTT. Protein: CASSQDGTPGKSTQPQHF.